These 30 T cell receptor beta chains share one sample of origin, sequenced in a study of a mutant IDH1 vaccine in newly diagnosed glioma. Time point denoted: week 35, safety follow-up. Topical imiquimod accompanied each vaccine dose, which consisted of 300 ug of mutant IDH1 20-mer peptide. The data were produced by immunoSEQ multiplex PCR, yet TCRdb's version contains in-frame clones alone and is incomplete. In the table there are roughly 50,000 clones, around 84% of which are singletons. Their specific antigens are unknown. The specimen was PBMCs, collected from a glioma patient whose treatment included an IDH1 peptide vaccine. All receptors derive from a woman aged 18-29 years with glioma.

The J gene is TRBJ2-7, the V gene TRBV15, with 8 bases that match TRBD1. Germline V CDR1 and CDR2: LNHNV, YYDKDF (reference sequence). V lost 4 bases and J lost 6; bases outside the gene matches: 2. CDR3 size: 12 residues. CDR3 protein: CATSTTGGEQYF. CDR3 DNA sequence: TGTGCCACCAGCACCACAGGGGGCGAGCAGTACTTC. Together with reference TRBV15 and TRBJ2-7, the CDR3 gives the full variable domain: DAMVIQNPRYQVTQFGKPVTLSCSQTLNHNVMYWYQQKSSQAPKLLFHYYDKDFNNEADTPDNFQSRRPNTSFCFLDIRSPGLGDTAMYLCATSTTGGEQYFGPGTRLTVT.

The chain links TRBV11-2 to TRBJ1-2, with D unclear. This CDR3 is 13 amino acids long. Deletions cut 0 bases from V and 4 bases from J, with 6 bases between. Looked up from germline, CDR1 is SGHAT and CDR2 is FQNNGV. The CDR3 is CASSLDKSYGYTF. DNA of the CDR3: TGTGCCAGCAGCTTAGACAAAAGCTATGGCTACACCTTC.

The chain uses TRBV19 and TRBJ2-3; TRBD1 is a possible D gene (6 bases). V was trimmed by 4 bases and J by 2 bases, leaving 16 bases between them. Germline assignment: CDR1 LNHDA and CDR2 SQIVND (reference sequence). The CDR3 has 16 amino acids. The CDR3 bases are TGTGCCAGTAGTAGCGGACAGACTGGTCACACAGATACGCAGTATTTT. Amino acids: CASSSGQTGHTDTQYF.

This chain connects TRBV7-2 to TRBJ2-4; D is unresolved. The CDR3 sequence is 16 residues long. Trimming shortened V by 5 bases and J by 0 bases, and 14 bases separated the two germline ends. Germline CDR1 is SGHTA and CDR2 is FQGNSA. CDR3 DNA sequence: TGTGCCAGCAGCCTACCCAACCCCCTAGCCAAAAACATTCAGTACTTC. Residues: CASSLPNPLAKNIQYF. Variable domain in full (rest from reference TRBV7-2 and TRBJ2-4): GAGVSQSPSNKVTEKGKDVELRCDPISGHTALYWYRQSLGQGLEFLIYFQGNSAPDKSGLPSDRFSAERTGGSVSTLTIQRTQQEDSAVYLCASSLPNPLAKNIQYFGAGTRLSVL.

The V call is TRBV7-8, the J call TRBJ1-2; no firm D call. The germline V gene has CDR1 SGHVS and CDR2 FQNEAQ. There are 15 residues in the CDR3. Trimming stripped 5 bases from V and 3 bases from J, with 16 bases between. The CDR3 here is CASSRTRDSDYGYTF. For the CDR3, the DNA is TGTGCCAGCAGCCGCACAAGGGATAGCGACTATGGCTACACCTTC.

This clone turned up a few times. The CDR3 DNA sequence: TGTGCCAGCAGCCAAGGGGGGATCGGCACTGAAGCTTTCTTT. Protein product: CASSQGGIGTEAFF. The chain joins TRBV5-4 to TRBJ1-1, with D tentatively TRBD1 (6 bases). The V end lost 4 bases, the J end lost 4 bases, and 14 bases lay between the germline ends. This CDR3 region has 14 residues. Per the germline V gene, CDR1 is SGHNT and CDR2 is YYREEE (reference sequence). The whole variable domain, remainder taken from reference TRBV5-4 and TRBJ1-1, is ETGVTQSPTHLIKTRGQQVTLRCSSQSGHNTVSWYQQALGQGPQFIFQYYREEENGRGNFPPRFSGLQFPNYSSELNVNALELDDSALYLCASSQGGIGTEAFFGQGTRLTVV.

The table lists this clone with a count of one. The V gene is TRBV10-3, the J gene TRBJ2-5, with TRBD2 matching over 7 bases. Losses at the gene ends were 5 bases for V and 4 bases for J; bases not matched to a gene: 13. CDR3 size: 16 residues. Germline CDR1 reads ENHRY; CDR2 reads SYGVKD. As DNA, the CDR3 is TGTGCCATCAGTCACCAGAGTGGGAGGGCCCGAGAGACCCAGTACTTC. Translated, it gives CAISHQSGRARETQYF.

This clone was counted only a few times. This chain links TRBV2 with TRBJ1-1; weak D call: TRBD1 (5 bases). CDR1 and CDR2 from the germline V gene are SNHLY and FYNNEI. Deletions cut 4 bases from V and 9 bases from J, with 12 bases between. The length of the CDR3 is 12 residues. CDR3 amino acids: CASSGDPKKAFF. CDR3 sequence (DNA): TGTGCCAGCAGTGGGGACCCCAAAAAAGCTTTCTTT.

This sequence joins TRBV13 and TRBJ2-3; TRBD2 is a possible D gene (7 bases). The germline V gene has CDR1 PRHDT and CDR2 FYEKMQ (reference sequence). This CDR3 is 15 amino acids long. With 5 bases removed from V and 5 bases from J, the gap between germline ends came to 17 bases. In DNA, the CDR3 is TGTGCCAGCAGCCACAAGGGGGGGGTGGTAGATACGCAGTATTTT. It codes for CASSHKGGVVDTQYF.

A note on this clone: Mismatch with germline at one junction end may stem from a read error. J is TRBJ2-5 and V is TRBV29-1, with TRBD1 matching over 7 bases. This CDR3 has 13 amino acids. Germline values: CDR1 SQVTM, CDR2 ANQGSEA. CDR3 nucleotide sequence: TGCGGCGTGGGAACAGGGGTTGGAGAGACCCAGTACTTC. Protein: CGVGTGVGETQYF. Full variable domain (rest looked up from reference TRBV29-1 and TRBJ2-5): SAVISQKPSRDICQRGTSLTIQCQVDSQVTMMFWYRQQPGQSLTLIATANQGSEATYESGFVIDKFPISRPNLTFSTLTVSNMSPEDSSIYLCGVGTGVGETQYFGPGTRLLVL.

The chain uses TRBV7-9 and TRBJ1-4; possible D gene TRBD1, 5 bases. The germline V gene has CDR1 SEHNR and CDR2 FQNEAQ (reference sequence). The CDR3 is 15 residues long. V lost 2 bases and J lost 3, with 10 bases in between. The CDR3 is CASSLLKGPNEKLFF. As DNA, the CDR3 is TGTGCCAGCAGCTTATTAAAGGGACCTAATGAAAAACTGTTTTTT.

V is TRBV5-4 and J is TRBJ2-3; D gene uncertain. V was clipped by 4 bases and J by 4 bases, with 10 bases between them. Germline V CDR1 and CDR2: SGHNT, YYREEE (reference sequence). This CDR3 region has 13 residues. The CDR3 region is CASSVISSDTQYF. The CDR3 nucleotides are TGTGCCAGCAGCGTTATTAGTTCAGATACGCAGTATTTT.

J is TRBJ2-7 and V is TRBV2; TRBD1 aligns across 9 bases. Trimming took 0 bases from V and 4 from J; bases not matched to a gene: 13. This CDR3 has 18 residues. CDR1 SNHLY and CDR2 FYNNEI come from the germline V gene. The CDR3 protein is CASSEALLSGTGNYEQYF. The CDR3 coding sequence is TGTGCCAGCAGTGAAGCGCTCCTATCCGGGACAGGGAATTACGAGCAGTACTTC.

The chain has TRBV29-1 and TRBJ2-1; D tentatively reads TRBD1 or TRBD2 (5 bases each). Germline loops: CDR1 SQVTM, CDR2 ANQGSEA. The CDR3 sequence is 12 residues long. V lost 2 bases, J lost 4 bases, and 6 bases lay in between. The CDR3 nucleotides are TGCAGCGTTGAATGGGGGTACAATGAGCAGTTCTTC. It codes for CSVEWGYNEQFF.

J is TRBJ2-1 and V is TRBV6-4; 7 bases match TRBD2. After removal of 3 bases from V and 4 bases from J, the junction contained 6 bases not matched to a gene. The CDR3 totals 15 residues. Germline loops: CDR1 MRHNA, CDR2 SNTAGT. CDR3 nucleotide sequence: TGTGCCAGCAGTGAGTCAGCGGGGACTTACAATGAGCAGTTCTTC. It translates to CASSESAGTYNEQFF.

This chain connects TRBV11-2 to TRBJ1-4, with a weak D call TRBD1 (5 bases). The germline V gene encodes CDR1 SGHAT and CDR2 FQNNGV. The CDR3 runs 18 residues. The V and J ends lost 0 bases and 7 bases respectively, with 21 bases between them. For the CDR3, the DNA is TGTGCCAGCAGCTTAGATGTTAGGAGGGCAGGGATGGGTGAAAAACTGTTTTTT. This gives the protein CASSLDVRRAGMGEKLFF.

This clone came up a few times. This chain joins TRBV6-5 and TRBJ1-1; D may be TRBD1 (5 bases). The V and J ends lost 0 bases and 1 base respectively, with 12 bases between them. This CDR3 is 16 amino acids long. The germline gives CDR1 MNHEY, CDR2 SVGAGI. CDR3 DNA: TGTGCCAGCAGTTACTCCGTTTCTGGGGGGAACACTGAAGCTTTCTTT. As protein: CASSYSVSGGNTEAFF.

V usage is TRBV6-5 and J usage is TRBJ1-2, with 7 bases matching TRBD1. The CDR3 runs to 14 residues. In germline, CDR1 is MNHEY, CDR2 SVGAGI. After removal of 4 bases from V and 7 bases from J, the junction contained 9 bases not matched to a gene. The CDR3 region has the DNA TGTGCCAGCAGTTGGAAGACAGGGACTGGTGGCTACACCTTC. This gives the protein CASSWKTGTGGYTF.

In nucleotides, the CDR3 is TGTGCCAGCAGTGAAGCAGGGGCGAACACTGAAGCTTTCTTT. It is translated as CASSEAGANTEAFF. This chain links TRBV6-1 with TRBJ1-1; TRBD1 might be the D (5 bases). Germline values: CDR1 MNHNS, CDR2 SASEGT. Trimming pared 0 bases from V and 1 base from J, leaving 6 bases between. The CDR3 covers 14 residues.

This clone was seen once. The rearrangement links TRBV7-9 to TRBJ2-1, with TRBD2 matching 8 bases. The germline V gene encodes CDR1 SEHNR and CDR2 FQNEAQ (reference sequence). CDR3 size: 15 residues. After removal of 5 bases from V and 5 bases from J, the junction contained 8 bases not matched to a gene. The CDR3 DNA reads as TGTGCCAGCAGCGCCCTCTCCGGGAGGGACAATGAGCAGTTCTTC. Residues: CASSALSGRDNEQFF.

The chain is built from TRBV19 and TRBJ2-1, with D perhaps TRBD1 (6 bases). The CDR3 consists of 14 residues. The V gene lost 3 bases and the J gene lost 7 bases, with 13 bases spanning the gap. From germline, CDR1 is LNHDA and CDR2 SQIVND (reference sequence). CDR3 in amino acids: CASSILGAGNEQFF. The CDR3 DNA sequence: TGTGCCAGTAGTATTCTGGGGGCCGGGAATGAGCAGTTCTTC.

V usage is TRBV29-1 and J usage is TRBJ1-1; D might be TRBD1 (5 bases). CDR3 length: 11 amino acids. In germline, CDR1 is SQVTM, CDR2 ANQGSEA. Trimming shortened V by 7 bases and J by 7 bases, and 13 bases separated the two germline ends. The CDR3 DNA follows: TGCAGCGCCGGGGGGGACCTTGAAGCTTTCTTT. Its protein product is CSAGGDLEAFF.

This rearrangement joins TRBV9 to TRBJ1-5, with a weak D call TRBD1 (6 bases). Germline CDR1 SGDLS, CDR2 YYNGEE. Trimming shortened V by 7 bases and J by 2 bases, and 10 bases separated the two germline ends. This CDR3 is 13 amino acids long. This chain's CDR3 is CASGRGGNQPQHF. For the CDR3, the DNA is TGTGCCAGCGGGAGGGGGGGCAATCAGCCCCAGCATTTT.

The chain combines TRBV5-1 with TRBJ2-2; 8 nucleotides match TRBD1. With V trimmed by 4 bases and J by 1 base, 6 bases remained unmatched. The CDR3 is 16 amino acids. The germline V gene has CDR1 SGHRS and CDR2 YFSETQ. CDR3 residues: CASSPTGTGNTGELFF. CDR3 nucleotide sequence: TGCGCCAGCAGCCCTACCGGGACAGGGAACACCGGGGAGCTGTTTTTT.

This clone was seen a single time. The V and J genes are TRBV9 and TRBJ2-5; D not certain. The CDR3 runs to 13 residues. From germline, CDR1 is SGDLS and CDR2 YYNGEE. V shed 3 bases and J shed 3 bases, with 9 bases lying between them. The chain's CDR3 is CASSETNKETQYF. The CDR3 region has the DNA TGTGCCAGCAGCGAAACAAACAAAGAGACCCAGTACTTC.

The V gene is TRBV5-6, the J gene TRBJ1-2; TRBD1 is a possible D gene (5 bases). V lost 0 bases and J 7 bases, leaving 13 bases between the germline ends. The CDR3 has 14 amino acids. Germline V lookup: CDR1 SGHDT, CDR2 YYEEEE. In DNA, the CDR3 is TGTGCCAGCAGCTTGGGAGGGGCCGCAGGTGGCTACACCTTC. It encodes CASSLGGAAGGYTF.

The CDR3 sequence is CASRLGGETQYF. The CDR3 DNA follows: TGTGCCAGCCGCCTCGGAGGAGAGACCCAGTACTTC. The V and J genes are TRBV7-9 and TRBJ2-5; TRBD2 is a possible D gene (5 bases). Trimming stripped 8 bases from V and 4 bases from J, with 11 bases between. Germline values: CDR1 SEHNR, CDR2 FQNEAQ (reference sequence). This CDR3 region has 12 residues.

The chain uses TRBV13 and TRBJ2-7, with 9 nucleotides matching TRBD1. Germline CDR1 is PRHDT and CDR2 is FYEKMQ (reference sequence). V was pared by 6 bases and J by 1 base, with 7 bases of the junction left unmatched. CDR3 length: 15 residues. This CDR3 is CASRQAGTGSYEQYF. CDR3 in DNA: TGTGCCAGCAGACAAGCCGGGACAGGGTCCTACGAGCAGTACTTC. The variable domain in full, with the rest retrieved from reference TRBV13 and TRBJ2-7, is AAGVIQSPRHLIKEKRETATLKCYPIPRHDTVYWYQQGPGQDPQFLISFYEKMQSDKGSIPDRFSAQQFSDYHSELNMSSLELGDSALYFCASRQAGTGSYEQYFGPGTRLTVT.

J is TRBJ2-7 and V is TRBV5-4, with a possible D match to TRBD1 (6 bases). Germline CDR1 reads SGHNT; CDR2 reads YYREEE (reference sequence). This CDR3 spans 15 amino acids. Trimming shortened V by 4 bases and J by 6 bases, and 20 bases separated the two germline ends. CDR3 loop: CASSPGQTGRLEQYF. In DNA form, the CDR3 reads TGTGCCAGCAGCCCCGGCCAGACAGGCCGCCTCGAGCAGTACTTC.

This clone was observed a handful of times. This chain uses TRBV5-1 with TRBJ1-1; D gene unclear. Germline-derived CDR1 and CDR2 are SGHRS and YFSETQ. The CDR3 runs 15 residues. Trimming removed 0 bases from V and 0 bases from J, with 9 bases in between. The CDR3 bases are TGCGCCAGCAGCTTGGCCCTAGGCATGAACACTGAAGCTTTCTTT. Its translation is CASSLALGMNTEAFF.